A selection of T cell receptor beta chains follows, all from one sample in a study of blood T cell repertoires in COVID-19. The repertoire was sequenced with immunoSEQ multiplex PCR; TCRdb's copy has only in-frame clones and lacks some. The table shows fewer than 250,000 clones, with 84% occurring only once. Sequenced: PBMCs or T cells enriched from blood (not recorded which). These receptors all stem from a man between 60 and 75 years old who had recovered from COVID-19. Each CDR3 is given with its conserved first and last residue. A D gene is named only where the DNA matches it firmly. Size is stated for part of the rows, as once, few or many counts, or as a class when the clone is expanded.

d_call	clone_size	v_call	j_call	cdr3_aa	cdr3_nt
TRBD2	-	TRBV5-1	TRBJ2-4	CASSLAGQRGLDIQYF	TGCGCCAGCAGCTTGGCCGGGCAGCGGGGTCTGGACATTCAGTACTTC
TRBD1	-	TRBV11-3	TRBJ1-2	CASSRGTANYGYTF	TGTGCCAGCAGCCGCGGGACAGCGAACTATGGCTACACCTTC
TRBD1	-	TRBV25-1	TRBJ1-1	CASSASGTGGFTEAFF	TGTGCCAGCAGTGCCTCCGGGACAGGGGGCTTCACTGAAGCTTTCTTT
TRBD1	-	TRBV3-1/TRBV3-2	TRBJ1-2	CASSQDLRTGGNYGYTF	TGTGCCAGCAGCCAAGATCTAAGGACAGGGGGGAACTATGGCTACACCTTC
-	-	TRBV30	TRBJ1-4	CAWSDWGGGEKLFF	TGTGCCTGGAGTGATTGGGGGGGCGGTGAAAAACTGTTTTTT
-	once	TRBV10-2	TRBJ2-7	CASREDSYEQYF	TGCGCCAGCAGGGAGGACAGCTACGAGCAGTACTTC
TRBD1	-	TRBV25-1	TRBJ1-1	CASRNRGNENTEAFF	TGTGCCAGCAGAAACAGGGGCAACGAGAACACTGAAGCTTTCTTT
-	-	TRBV18	TRBJ1-4	CASSSAGEKLFF	TGTGCCAGCTCATCCGCCGGTGAAAAACTGTTTTTT
TRBD2	-	TRBV7-3	TRBJ2-3	CASSPGRGGTDTQYF	TGTGCCAGCAGCCCTGGGCGGGGGGGCACAGATACGCAGTATTTT
-	-	TRBV11-2	TRBJ2-7	CASSTGLGSYEQYF	TGTGCCAGCAGCACAGGGTTGGGCTCCTACGAGCAGTACTTC
TRBD1	-	TRBV7-9	TRBJ1-3	CASSLTGAGNTIYF	TGTGCCAGCAGCTTGACAGGGGCTGGAAACACCATATATTTT
TRBD1	-	TRBV11-2	TRBJ1-1	CASSKETGKNTEAFF	TGTGCCAGCAGCAAAGAGACAGGGAAGAACACTGAAGCTTTCTTT
TRBD1	-	TRBV7-3	TRBJ1-1	CASSPATGTGRTEAFF	TGTGCCAGCAGCCCGGCCACCGGGACAGGGCGGACTGAAGCTTTCTTT
-	-	TRBV11-2	TRBJ1-4	CASSLDLGGEKLFF	TGTGCCAGCAGCTTAGACTTGGGAGGTGAAAAACTGTTTTTT
-	-	TRBV5-1	TRBJ1-1	CASREMGRNTEAFF	TGCGCCAGCAGAGAAATGGGCAGGAACACTGAAGCTTTCTTT
TRBD2	-	TRBV6-6	TRBJ2-7	CASTPRGSGAHEQYF	TGTGCCAGCACTCCACGAGGTAGCGGGGCCCACGAGCAGTACTTC